Given below is one TCR beta chain in context. Method: immunoSEQ multiplex PCR; TCRdb's copy keeps in-frame clones and lacks some. The table shows 250,000 to 300,000 clones, with approximately 91% occurring only once. This specimen comes from a study of blood T cell repertoires in COVID-19. Participants had their cohort set by participant-reported clinical history. The CDR3 is made up of 15 amino acids. Looked up from germline, CDR1 is SGHTA and CDR2 is FQGNSA. V dropped 3 bases and J dropped 9; count of bases not matched to a gene: 10. This TCR was recovered from a woman aged 40-49 years with acute COVID-19. This chain connects TRBV7-2 to TRBJ1-5; 8 positions agree with TRBD1. Material for sequencing was PBMCs or T cells enriched from blood (not recorded which). This CDR3 reads CASSLGDSGTGPQHF. In nucleotides, the CDR3 is TGTGCCAGCAGCTTGGGAGACAGTGGGACAGGGCCCCAGCATTTT. Complete variable domain (other parts from reference TRBV7-2 and TRBJ1-5): GAGVSQSPSNKVTEKGKDVELRCDPISGHTALYWYRQSLGQGLEFLIYFQGNSAPDKSGLPSDRFSAERTGGSVSTLTIQRTQQEDSAVYLCASSLGDSGTGPQHFGDGTRLSIL.